The source of this T cell receptor (beta chain) is a study of Graves' ophthalmopathy and Graves' hyperthyroidism. RNA transcripts provided the template for amplifying TCR beta CDR3 regions. The authors performed first-round RT-PCR with HTBI primers and then a second-round multiplex PCR. TCRdb re-analysed the multiplex PCR reads in MiXCR, keeping a single row per CDR3 protein. The sample carries approximately 160,000 distinct CDR3 sequences, around two fifths recorded once. Germline V gives CDR1 SGHTA, CDR2 FQGNSA. The CDR3 is made up of 14 amino acids. Trimming took 3 bases from V and 7 from J; bases not matched to a gene: 9. Exclusion covered patients with other autoimmune diseases or uncontrolled infections (as well as pregnancy or lactation). In this sample, this clonotype turned up many times.

The sequenced sample was peripheral blood. This TCR came from a man aged 25 to 40 with Graves' ophthalmopathy. V is TRBV7-2 and J is TRBJ2-7; 7 nucleotides match TRBD2. The CDR3: CASSFSGPGGEQYF. The CDR3 DNA is TGTGCCAGCAGCTTTAGCGGGCCTGGGGGGGAGCAGTACTTC.